This entry concerns a single TCR beta chain. The antigen it recognizes is unknown. Base quality data are lacking; no much larger clone is found one base away. These data are taken from a study of blood T cell repertoires in COVID-19 (TCRdb year 2020). For the study in its entirety: Samples covering the acute and convalescent phases of COVID-19 were provided by collaborators in the United States, Italy and Spain. The prospective study material was composed of cDNA or gDNA derived from T cells, B-cell-depleted T cells, or PBMCs. Deeply sampled blood TCRbeta repertoires from subjects exposed to, actively infected with, or recovered from COVID-19 were included in the dataset. The repertoires were made available in a free public database intended to serve as a resource for research on the immune response to SARS-CoV-2. The samples were drawn from the first 160 participants of the ongoing ImmuneRACE study and from about 1,200 subjects provided by 6 global collaborators. A de-identified subject ID, COVID-19 status, age in years and sex were almost always included in the sample metadata. Where available, HLA class I and class II types were taken from metadata supplied by the sample provider and were not determined by assay-based typing. The investigation overall reported the following: Clinical and demographic metadata were provided uncurated, with the amount varying by source and participant.

CDR1 and CDR2, per the germline V gene, are SGHRS and YFSETQ. Germline trimming: 5 bases from V, 2 bases from J; junction bases outside gene matches: 8. The CDR3 starts with the cysteine, ends with the phenylalanine, and has 16 residues. The CDR3 DNA has 48 bases and is translated from base 1. Enrolling through a virtual design, the prospective study's participants ranged in age from roughly 18 to 100 years and lived across about two dozen United States geographic areas. Cohort assignment in the prospective study relied on participant-reported clinical history from a screening survey and a study questionnaire. Recovered participants in ImmuneRACE Cohort 3 were defined by two consecutive negative NP/OP PCR tests, clearance by a healthcare professional, or resolution of symptoms. In the prospective study, whole blood, serum and a nasopharyngeal or oropharyngeal swab were collected from each participant by mobile phlebotomists. Additional blood draws and questionnaires over an approximately 2-month period could optionally be provided by prospective study participants. Before DNA extraction, blood samples from the prospective study were shipped at room temperature or frozen.

TCRbeta CDR3 regions were amplified from genomic DNA using the immunoSEQ Assay, a bias-controlled multiplex PCR. Processing in the source paper ran as follows. The number of nucleated cells in each sample was estimated by amplification of reference gene primers within the assay. Sequence reads were collapsed and filtered to measure the absolute abundance of every unique TCRbeta CDR3 rearrangement. For each sample, productive Simpson clonality was calculated as the square root of Simpson's diversity index across productive rearrangements. TCRdb limited this immuneACCESS table to in-frame rearrangements with V and J called. A share of clones is missing; checked studies link under half to unresolved V genes, and the rest is unexplained. Clone size and the V and J calls come from that table; the DNA yielded D and trimming. The sample table contains around 250,000 clones; only one count was recorded for over 75% of them. Clones ranked in the top ten supply 15% to 17% of the sample.

Sequences were obtained from PBMCs or T cells enriched from blood (not recorded which). The source of this sequence is a young man who had recovered from COVID-19. The rearrangement joined TRBV5-1 to TRBJ2-3; TRBD2 fits 10 bases in the junction. The CDR3: CASRRLAGVLTDTQYF. The nucleotide sequence is TGCGCCAGCAGGCGGCTAGCGGGAGTCCTCACAGATACGCAGTATTTT.